This record looks at one T cell receptor beta chain sequence and its context. Its specificity is not known. The data were obtained in a study of cytomegalovirus exposure and HLA in healthy donors. Regarding the study as a whole: A list of about 160 TCR beta chains associated with cytomegalovirus was given. In a later analysis, common viral pathogens appeared linked to several of the most significant clusters.

PCR amplification relied on 60 Vbeta primers (plus 13 Jbeta primers). Sequencing used immunoSEQ multiplex PCR; TCRdb keeps in-frame clones, though not all of them. Among 85,000 to 100,000 clones listed, roughly 69% were seen once. The ends were cut back, 5 bases at V and 1 base at J, with 18 bases in the middle. The germline CDR1 and CDR2 sequences are MDHEN and SYDVKM. The CDR3 sequence is 18 residues long. This receptor was obtained from a man over 45 in good health and CMV-seronegative. The rearrangement uses TRBV28 and TRBJ2-6; unclear D gene. Sequences were obtained from PBMCs. The CDR3, as DNA: TGTGCCAGCAGTGAGCATATTCAATCCGTTTCTGGGGCCAACGTCCTGACTTTC. Amino acids: CASSEHIQSVSGANVLTF.